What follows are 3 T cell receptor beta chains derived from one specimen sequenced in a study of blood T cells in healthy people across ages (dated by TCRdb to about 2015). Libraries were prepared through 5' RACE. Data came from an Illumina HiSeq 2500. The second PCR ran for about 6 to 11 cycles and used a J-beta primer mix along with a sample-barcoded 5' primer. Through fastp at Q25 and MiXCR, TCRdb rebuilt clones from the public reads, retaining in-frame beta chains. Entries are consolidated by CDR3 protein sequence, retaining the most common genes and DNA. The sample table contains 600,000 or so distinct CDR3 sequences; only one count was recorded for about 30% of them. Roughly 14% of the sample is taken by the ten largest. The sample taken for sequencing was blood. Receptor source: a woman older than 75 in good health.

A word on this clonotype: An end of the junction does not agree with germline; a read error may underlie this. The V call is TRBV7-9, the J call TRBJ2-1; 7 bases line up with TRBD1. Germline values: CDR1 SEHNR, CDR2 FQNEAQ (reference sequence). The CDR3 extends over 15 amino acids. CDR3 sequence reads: CASSLRDRNSNKQFF. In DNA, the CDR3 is TGTGCCAGCAGCTTGAGGGACAGAAATTCCAATAAGCAGTTCTTC.

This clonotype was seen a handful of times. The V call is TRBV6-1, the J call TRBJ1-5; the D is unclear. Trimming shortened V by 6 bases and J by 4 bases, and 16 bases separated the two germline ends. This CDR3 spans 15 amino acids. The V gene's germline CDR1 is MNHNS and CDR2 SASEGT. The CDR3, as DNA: TGTGCCAGCAGGAAGGCCTTCAGAGGGAATCAGCCCCAGCATTTT. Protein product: CASRKAFRGNQPQHF.

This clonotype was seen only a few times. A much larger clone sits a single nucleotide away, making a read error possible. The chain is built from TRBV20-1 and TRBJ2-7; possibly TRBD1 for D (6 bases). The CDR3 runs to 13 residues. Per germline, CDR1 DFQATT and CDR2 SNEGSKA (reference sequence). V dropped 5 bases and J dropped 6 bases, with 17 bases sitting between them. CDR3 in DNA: TGCAGTGCTCTCGGACAGAAATGTGGCGAGCAGTACTTC. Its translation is CSALGQKCGEQYF.